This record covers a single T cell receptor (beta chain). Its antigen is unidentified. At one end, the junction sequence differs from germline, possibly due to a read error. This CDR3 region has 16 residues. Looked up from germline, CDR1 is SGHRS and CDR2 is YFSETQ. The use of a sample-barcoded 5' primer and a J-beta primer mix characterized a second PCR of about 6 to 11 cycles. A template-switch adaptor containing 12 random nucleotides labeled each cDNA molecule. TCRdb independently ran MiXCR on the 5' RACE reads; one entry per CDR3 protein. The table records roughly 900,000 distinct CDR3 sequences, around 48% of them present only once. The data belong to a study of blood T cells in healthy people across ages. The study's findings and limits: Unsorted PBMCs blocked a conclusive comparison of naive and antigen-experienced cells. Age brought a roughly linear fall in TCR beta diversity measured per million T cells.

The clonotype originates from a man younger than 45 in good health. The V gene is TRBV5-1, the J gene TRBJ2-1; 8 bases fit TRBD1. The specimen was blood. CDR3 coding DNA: TGCGCCAGCAGCTTCAAAGGACAGGGCTCCCACAATGAGCAGTTCTTC. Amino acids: CASSFKGQGSHNEQFF.